This T cell receptor beta chain stems from a study of T cell responses to AZD1222 COVID-19 vaccine. Study-level points and caveats: Repertoire sampling happened only post peak T cell response.

TCRdb's copy holds only in-frame clones and misses some; the assay was immunoSEQ multiplex PCR. The data hold more than 150,000 clones, with around 89% observed a single time. The CDR3 covers 13 residues. The germline V gene encodes CDR1 MNHEY and CDR2 SVGAGI. V dropped 6 bases and J dropped 4 bases, with 10 bases sitting between them. Comment on this clone: The antigen is not known.

The TCR sequence derives from an adult in good health. The sample was peripheral blood, taken on day 0 of AZD1222 vaccination. The chain employs TRBV6-5 and TRBJ2-1, with D hard to call. The CDR3 loop reads CASSRTFYNEQFF. CDR3 coding DNA: TGTGCCAGCAGCCGCACCTTTTACAATGAGCAGTTCTTC.